This T cell receptor (beta chain) was sequenced during a study of human T cells and chemical hapten exposure listed by TCRdb under 2021. About the study as a whole: Libraries were combined into a pool for sequencing, and differences in TCR yield between samples came mainly from small differences in library volumes within the pool. Peripheral blood TCR repertoire changes were tracked in vivo in alopecia patients during primary and secondary sensitization to the hapten diphenylcyclopropenone (DPC). Study-level results and caveats: DPC sensitization did not change how many TCRs were above 1 in 1000 frequency, and no evidence was found of alterations in global repertoire structure. Repeated subsampling changed both the strength of the expansion versus patch-test correlation and the threshold at which that correlation became significant.

During library preparation, unique molecular identifiers were attached to individual cDNA molecules so that TCRs could be counted in a quantitative, reproducible way. For every blood RNA sample, sequencing covered both the TCR alpha and TCR beta chains. Under the source paper's analysis protocol: A median of around 100,000 TCRs per sample was observed, with a range of roughly 23,224 to 750,000. V, J and CDR3 annotation of the TCR reads was performed with the Decombinator software suite. For the PS versus PT1 abundance plots, all samples were subsampled to the same number of TCRs (28,000). Expanded TCRs were defined as absent before sensitization and observed at least eight times at the 2-week time point. TCRdb cleaned the public reads at Q25 with fastp, built clones with MiXCR and kept in-frame beta chains. All rows with the same CDR3 protein become a single entry with the most common DNA and genes. The V and J calls were determined by TCRdb, not by the authors. This sample holds about 120,000 distinct CDR3 sequences; over 6.5% were observed only once. The ten largest clones add up to 1.4% of the sample.

This clonotype was seen ten or more times. Its antigen is still unknown. No base-level quality is on record; no much larger clone is a single base apart. Total RNA was extracted from unfractionated whole blood that had been collected in Tempus Blood RNA tubes. Five healthy volunteers served as TCR sequencing controls and were bled at day 0, 2 weeks and 6 weeks. From the cysteine up to the phenylalanine, the CDR3 has a length of 15 residues. The read is trimmed to its CDR3 DNA, 45 bases read in frame from base 1. Relative to germline, V is missing 0 bases and J is missing 14 bases, with 8 bases of the junction outside any gene match. Looking up the germline V gene yields CDR1 MNHEY and CDR2 SVGAGI.

The chain was built from TRBV6-5 and TRBJ1-6, with TRBD1 matching 9 junction bases. The sequenced sample consisted of whole blood. The clonotype comes from a human donor in good health. Some clones in this sample may be carry-over from other donors' samples. Donor details come from another sample of the same person, matched by shared clones. The CDR3 reads CASSYSRDRAFTLHF. The DNA is TGTGCCAGCAGTTACTCCCGGGACAGGGCATTTACCCTCCACTTT.